This T cell receptor beta chain was sequenced in a study of chemoradiotherapy in HPV16-positive cancers. The wider study: Functional T-cell assays on a couple of HPV16-positive patients' cells defined candidate HPV-specific clones and common TCR motifs.

Using immunoSEQ multiplex PCR, the repertoire was profiled, and TCRdb retains in-frame clones only, with some absent. Of fewer than 25,000 clones in the sample, 73% were seen once. Overall study findings and caveats: In HPV16-positive patients, HPV-responsive T-cell expansion tracked better recurrence-free survival. Candidate HPV-specific clones and E7-related TCR motifs grew in tumor during treatment.

This clone was detected once. Antigen unknown. Germline CDR1 and CDR2: SNHLY and FYNNEI. Deletions cut 1 base from V and 5 bases from J, with 17 bases between. This CDR3 is built from 16 residues. Sampling was done from a patient who underwent chemoradiotherapy. The chain uses TRBV2 and TRBJ1-2; perhaps TRBD1 as D (5 bases). This clonotype was sampled from a human donor with HPV-associated anogenital cancer. The CDR3 DNA is TGTGCCAGCAGTGAAGGTCAGGGTTATTTAAGTTATGGCTACACCTTC. As protein: CASSEGQGYLSYGYTF.